The 5 T cell receptor beta chains below all came from one sample that was sequenced in a study of blood T cell repertoires in COVID-19. Assay: immunoSEQ multiplex PCR; the TCRdb copy retains only in-frame clones and omits some. The table lists about 210,000 clones, 87% of them singletons, with 10% in the top ten. Specimen: PBMCs or T cells enriched from blood (not recorded which). The receptors stem from a man younger than 35 with acute COVID-19.

V gene TRBV6-5 combines with J gene TRBJ1-2, with 10 positions matching TRBD1. The CDR3 consists of 13 residues. V gave up 5 bases and J gave up 7 bases; unmatched junction bases: 4. Per germline, CDR1 MNHEY and CDR2 SVGAGI. The CDR3 sequence: CASSRTGGGGYTF. DNA of the CDR3: TGTGCCAGCAGTAGGACAGGGGGGGGTGGCTACACCTTC.

The chain combines TRBV13 with TRBJ2-1, with TRBD2 identical over 13 bases. Germline CDR1 PRHDT, CDR2 FYEKMQ (reference sequence). With 3 bases clipped from V and 4 bases from J, the junction kept 0 bases outside the gene matches. This CDR3 is 15 amino acids long. The DNA of the CDR3 is TGTGCCAGCAGCTTGACTAGCGGGAGGTACAATGAGCAGTTCTTC. Amino acid sequence: CASSLTSGRYNEQFF.

The J gene is TRBJ2-1, the V gene TRBV7-9; 7 bases align to TRBD2. Germline CDR1 is SEHNR and CDR2 is FQNEAQ (reference sequence). Trimming took 8 bases from V and 8 from J; bases not matched to a gene: 18. The CDR3 runs to 16 residues. The CDR3: CASSPSGRTGLDEQFF. In DNA, the CDR3 is TGTGCCAGCTCGCCTAGCGGCAGGACGGGGCTGGATGAGCAGTTCTTC. The variable domain in full, with the rest retrieved from reference TRBV7-9 and TRBJ2-1, is DTGVSQNPRHKITKRGQNVTFRCDPISEHNRLYWYRQTLGQGPEFLTYFQNEAQLEKSRLLSDRFSAERPKGSFSTLEIQRTEQGDSAMYLCASSPSGRTGLDEQFFGPGTRLTVL.

The chain is built from TRBV9 and TRBJ2-7, with D possibly matching TRBD1 (6 bases). The germline V and J ends were trimmed by 0 bases and 0 bases, with 10 bases remaining between them. The CDR3 runs to 15 residues. Germline-derived CDR1 and CDR2 are SGDLS and YYNGEE. The DNA of the CDR3 is TGTGCCAGCAGCGTAGCCCCGGACAGCTCCTACGAGCAGTACTTC. It codes for CASSVAPDSSYEQYF.

The V call is TRBV28, the J call TRBJ2-5; D ambiguous. The germline CDR1 and CDR2 sequences are MDHEN and SYDVKM. This CDR3 comprises 13 residues. With 5 bases removed from V and 2 bases from J, the gap between germline ends came to 9 bases. CDR3 protein: CASSTLKQETQYF. The DNA of the CDR3 is TGTGCCAGCAGTACTTTGAAACAAGAGACCCAGTACTTC. Full variable domain (rest looked up from reference TRBV28 and TRBJ2-5): DVKVTQSSRYLVKRTGEKVFLECVQDMDHENMFWYRQDPGLGLRLIYFSYDVKMKEKGDIPEGYSVSREKKERFSLILESASTNQTSMYLCASSTLKQETQYFGPGTRLLVL.